Listed below are T cell receptor beta chains from one sample, sequenced in a study of T cell changes during pregnancy in multiple sclerosis. TCRdb's copy holds only in-frame clones and misses some; the assay was immunoSEQ multiplex PCR. This sample has 50,000 to 70,000 clones, with about 91% found just once. The starting material was CD8+ T cells from peripheral blood mononuclear cells, obtained before pregnancy. The receptors shown here come from a female donor with multiple sclerosis, enrolled in a pregnancy study. Both conserved end residues are part of each CDR3. The order of the fields is clone size, CDR3 length, J gene, D gene, V gene, CDR3 protein, CDR3 DNA. The D gene is left open where the match is weak. Expanded clones are given a class, and other clones once, few, many or no size at all.

once | 17 | TRBJ2-5 | . | TRBV10-1 | CASPEDVGAHQGETQYF | TGCGCCAGCCCCGAGGACGTCGGGGCCCATCAGGGGGAGACCCAGTACTTC
. | 14 | TRBJ2-2 | TRBD1 | TRBV19 | CASIRDRDSGELFF | TGTGCCAGTATCCGGGACAGGGACTCCGGGGAGCTGTTTTTT
once | 15 | TRBJ2-3 | . | TRBV5-1 | CASSLSDSLTDTQYF | TGCGCCAGCAGCTTATCGGACAGCCTCACAGATACGCAGTATTTT
. | 13 | TRBJ1-1 | . | TRBV5-6 | CASQSGGITEAFF | TGTGCCAGCCAATCGGGGGGCATCACTGAAGCTTTCTTT
. | 13 | TRBJ2-7 | . | TRBV6-6 | CASTPGRSYEQYF | TGTGCCAGCACCCCGGGGAGGTCCTACGAGCAGTACTTC
once | 11 | TRBJ2-3 | . | TRBV7-9 | CASIETDTQYF | TGTGCCAGCATCGAGACAGATACGCAGTATTTT
. | 15 | TRBJ2-1 | TRBD1 | TRBV27 | CASSFLGQIYNEQFF | TGTGCCAGCAGTTTCTTGGGACAGATCTACAATGAGCAGTTCTTC
once | 16 | TRBJ1-5 | . | TRBV4-2 | CASSQDMQASNQPQHF | TGTGCCAGCAGCCAAGATATGCAGGCTAGCAATCAGCCCCAGCATTTT
. | 15 | TRBJ2-1 | . | TRBV2 | CAAIQVESSYNEQFF | TGTGCCGCGATACAGGTAGAAAGCTCCTACAATGAGCAGTTCTTC
. | 13 | TRBJ1-4 | . | TRBV6-5 | CASALGLGEKLFF | TGTGCCAGCGCCCTCGGTCTCGGTGAAAAACTGTTTTTT
. | 15 | TRBJ1-5 | . | TRBV9 | CASSPDGDSGQPQHF | TGTGCCAGCAGTCCGGACGGGGACTCGGGACAGCCCCAGCATTTT
. | 14 | TRBJ1-1 | . | TRBV19 | CASKDPPEGTEAFF | TGTGCCAGTAAAGACCCCCCGGAGGGCACTGAAGCTTTCTTT
. | 16 | TRBJ2-3 | TRBD2 | TRBV5-6 | CASSDRTSGGTDTQYF | TGTGCCAGCAGCGACCGAACTAGCGGGGGTACAGATACGCAGTATTTT
. | 14 | TRBJ1-2 | . | TRBV29-1 | CSVETPRGNYGYTF | TGCAGCGTTGAAACCCCTCGGGGTAACTATGGCTACACCTTC
. | 18 | TRBJ1-3 | TRBD1 | TRBV2 | CASSPDRSNLLSGNTIYF | TGTGCCAGCAGCCCGGACAGGAGCAACCTCCTCTCTGGAAACACCATATATTTT
. | 13 | TRBJ1-1 | . | TRBV9 | CASSSFLGTEAFF | TGTGCCAGTAGTAGCTTTTTAGGCACTGAAGCTTTCTTT
. | 14 | TRBJ1-1 | . | TRBV9 | CASSVVLESTEAFF | TGTGCCAGCAGCGTAGTCTTAGAGAGCACTGAAGCTTTCTTT
. | 15 | TRBJ2-7 | . | TRBV28 | CASSFYRVRPYEQYF | TGTGCCAGCAGTTTCTACAGGGTACGACCCTACGAGCAGTACTTC
. | 11 | TRBJ1-2 | TRBD1 | TRBV19 | CATTTGLGYTF | TGTGCCACTACGACAGGGCTAGGCTACACCTTC
. | 14 | TRBJ2-5 | . | TRBV6-5 | CASSTAGTKETQYF | TGTGCCAGCAGTACCGCCGGGACAAAAGAGACCCAGTACTTC
. | 13 | TRBJ2-1 | TRBD1 | TRBV2 | CARSGTGGVEQFF | TGTGCCAGATCCGGGACAGGGGGCGTTGAGCAGTTCTTC